This T cell receptor beta chain emerged from a study of blood T cell repertoires in COVID-19. As for the study in general: From the United States, Italy and Spain came samples of acute and convalescent COVID-19. In each case, the material was cDNA or gDNA derived from T cells, B-cell-depleted T cells, or PBMCs.

In the study's own analysis: Estimation of nucleated cell counts relied on the amplification of reference gene primers. The method was immunoSEQ multiplex PCR; TCRdb's version includes in-frame clones alone and lacks a portion of them. V, J and clone size were drawn from that table, and D and trimming were deduced from the DNA. Among approximately 290,000 clones, more than 85% were seen once, and the ten largest hold more than 0.75%. Germline lookup yields CDR1 LNHDA and CDR2 SQIVND (reference sequence). V was clipped by 6 bases and J by 9 bases; unmatched bases: 6. This CDR3 is 12 amino acids long. The receptor comes from a man in his thirties or forties with acute or convalescent COVID-19. Sequencing used peripheral blood. The chain uses TRBV19 and TRBJ2-7, with TRBD1 identical over 9 bases. CDR3 sequence (DNA): TGTGCCAGTAGCACGACAGGGGGTCGGCAGTACTTC. Amino acids: CASSTTGGRQYF.